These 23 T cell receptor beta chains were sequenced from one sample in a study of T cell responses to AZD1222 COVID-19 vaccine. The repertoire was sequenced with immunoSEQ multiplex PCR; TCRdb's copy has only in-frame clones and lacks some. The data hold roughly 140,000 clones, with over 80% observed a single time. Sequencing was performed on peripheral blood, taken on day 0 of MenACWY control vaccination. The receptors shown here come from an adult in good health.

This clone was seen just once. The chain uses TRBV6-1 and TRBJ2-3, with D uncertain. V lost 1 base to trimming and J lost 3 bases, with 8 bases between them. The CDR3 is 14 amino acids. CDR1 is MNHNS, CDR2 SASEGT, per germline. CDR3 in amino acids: CASSEGWITDTQYF. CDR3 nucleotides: TGTGCCAGCAGTGAAGGGTGGATTACAGATACGCAGTATTTT.

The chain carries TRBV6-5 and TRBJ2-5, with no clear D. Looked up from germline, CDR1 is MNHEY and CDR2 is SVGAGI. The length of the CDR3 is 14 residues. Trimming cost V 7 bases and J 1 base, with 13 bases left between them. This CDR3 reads CASTSITIQETQYF. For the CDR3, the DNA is TGTGCCAGCACGTCCATTACCATCCAAGAGACCCAGTACTTC.

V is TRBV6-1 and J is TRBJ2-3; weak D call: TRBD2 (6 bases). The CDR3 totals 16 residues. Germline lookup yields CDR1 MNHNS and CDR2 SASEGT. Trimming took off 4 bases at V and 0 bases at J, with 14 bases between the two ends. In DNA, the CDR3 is TGTGCCAGCAGTGCAACCGGGAGTATAAGCACAGATACGCAGTATTTT. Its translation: CASSATGSISTDTQYF.

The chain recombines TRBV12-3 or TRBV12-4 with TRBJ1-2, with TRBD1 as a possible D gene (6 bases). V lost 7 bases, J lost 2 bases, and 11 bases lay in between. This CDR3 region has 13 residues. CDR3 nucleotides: TGTGCCAGCAACCCCGGGGGCAACTATGGCTACACCTTC. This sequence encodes CASNPGGNYGYTF.

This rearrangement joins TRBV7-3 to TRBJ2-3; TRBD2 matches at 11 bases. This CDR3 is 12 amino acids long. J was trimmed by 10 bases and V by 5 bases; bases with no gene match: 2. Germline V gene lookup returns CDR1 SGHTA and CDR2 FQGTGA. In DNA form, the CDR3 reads TGTGCCAGCAGCCCGACTAGCGGGGCGCAGTATTTT. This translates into CASSPTSGAQYF.

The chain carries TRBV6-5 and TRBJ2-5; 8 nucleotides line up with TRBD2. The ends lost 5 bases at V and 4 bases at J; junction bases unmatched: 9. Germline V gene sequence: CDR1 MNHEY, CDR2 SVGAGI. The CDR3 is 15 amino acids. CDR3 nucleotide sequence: TGTGCCAGCAGTCCCCGGGGGGGACTGGCAGAGACCCAGTACTTC. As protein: CASSPRGGLAETQYF.

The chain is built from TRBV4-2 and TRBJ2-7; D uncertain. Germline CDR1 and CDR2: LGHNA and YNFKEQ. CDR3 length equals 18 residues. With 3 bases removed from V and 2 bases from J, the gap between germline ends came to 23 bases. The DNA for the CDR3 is TGTGCCAGCAGCCAGGCACCCGATAGTTTGTCAGCGACCTACGAGCAGTACTTC. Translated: CASSQAPDSLSATYEQYF.

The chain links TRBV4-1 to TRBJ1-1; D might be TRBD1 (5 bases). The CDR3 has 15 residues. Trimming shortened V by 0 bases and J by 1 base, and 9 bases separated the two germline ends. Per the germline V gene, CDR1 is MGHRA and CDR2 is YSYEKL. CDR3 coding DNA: TGCGCCAGCAGCCAAGATCGACAGTCGAACACTGAAGCTTTCTTT. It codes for CASSQDRQSNTEAFF.

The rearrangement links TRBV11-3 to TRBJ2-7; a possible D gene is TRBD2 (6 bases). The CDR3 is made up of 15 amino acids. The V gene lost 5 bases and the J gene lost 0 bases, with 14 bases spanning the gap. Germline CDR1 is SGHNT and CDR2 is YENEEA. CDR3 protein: CASSVSSDPSYEQYF. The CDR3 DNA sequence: TGTGCCAGCAGCGTATCTAGCGATCCCTCCTACGAGCAGTACTTC.

The CDR3 loop reads CASSRNADTQYF. Here the CDR3 DNA reads TGTGCCAGCAGCCGAAATGCAGATACGCAGTATTTT. V gene TRBV3-1 (or the pseudogene TRBV3-2) combines with J gene TRBJ2-3; no reliable D call. The CDR3 has 12 amino acids. CDR1 and CDR2 from the germline V gene are LGHDT and YNNKEL (reference sequence). Trimming cost V 4 bases and J 4 bases, with 6 bases left between them.

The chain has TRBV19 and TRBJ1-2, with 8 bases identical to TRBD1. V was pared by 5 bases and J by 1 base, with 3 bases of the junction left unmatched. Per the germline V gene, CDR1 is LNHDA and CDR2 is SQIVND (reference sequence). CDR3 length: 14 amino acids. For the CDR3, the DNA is TGTGCCAGTAGTGCCGACAGGGGTAACTATGGCTACACCTTC. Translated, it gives CASSADRGNYGYTF.

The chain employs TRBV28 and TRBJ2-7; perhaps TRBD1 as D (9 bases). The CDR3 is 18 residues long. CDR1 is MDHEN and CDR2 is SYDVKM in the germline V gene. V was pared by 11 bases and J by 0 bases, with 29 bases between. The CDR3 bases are TGTGCCCGCCAGGCGGGGGACAGGGCAGGGACTAGCTCCTACGAGCAGTACTTC. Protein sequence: CARQAGDRAGTSSYEQYF.

Written as DNA, the CDR3 is TGCGCCAGCAGCCAAGGGTCTAGAGGGAGGGCTCCTTACGAGCAGTACTTC. Translating it yields CASSQGSRGRAPYEQYF. The rearrangement links TRBV4-1 to TRBJ2-7, with 7 bases lining up with TRBD2. Losses at the gene ends were 1 base for V and 4 bases for J; bases not matched to a gene: 13. Per the germline V gene, CDR1 is MGHRA and CDR2 is YSYEKL. The CDR3 runs 17 residues.

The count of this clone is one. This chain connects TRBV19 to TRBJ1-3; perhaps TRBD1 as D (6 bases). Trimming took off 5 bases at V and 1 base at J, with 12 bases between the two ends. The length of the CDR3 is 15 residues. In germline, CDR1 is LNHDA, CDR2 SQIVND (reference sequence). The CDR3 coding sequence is TGTGCCAGTAGTGTGGGACAATCGTCTGGAAACACCATATATTTT. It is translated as CASSVGQSSGNTIYF.

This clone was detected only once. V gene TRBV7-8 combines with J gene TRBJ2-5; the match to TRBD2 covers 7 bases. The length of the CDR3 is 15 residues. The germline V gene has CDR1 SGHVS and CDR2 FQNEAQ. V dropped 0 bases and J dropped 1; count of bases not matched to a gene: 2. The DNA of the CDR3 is TGTGCCAGCAGCTTAGCTGAGCGGGGCCAAGAGACCCAGTACTTC. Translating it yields CASSLAERGQETQYF.

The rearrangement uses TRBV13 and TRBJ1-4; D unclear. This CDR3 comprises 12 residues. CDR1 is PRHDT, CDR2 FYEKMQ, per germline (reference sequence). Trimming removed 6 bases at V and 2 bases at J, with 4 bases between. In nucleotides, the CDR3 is TGTGCCAGCAGTCCCACTAATGAAAAACTGTTTTTT. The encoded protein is CASSPTNEKLFF.

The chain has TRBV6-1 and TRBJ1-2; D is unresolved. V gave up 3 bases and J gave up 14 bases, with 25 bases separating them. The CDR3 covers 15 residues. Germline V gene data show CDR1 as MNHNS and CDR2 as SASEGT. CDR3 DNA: TGTGCCAGCAGTGATAGCCCGCGGCAGCCCGATGGAGAAACCTTC. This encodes CASSDSPRQPDGETF.

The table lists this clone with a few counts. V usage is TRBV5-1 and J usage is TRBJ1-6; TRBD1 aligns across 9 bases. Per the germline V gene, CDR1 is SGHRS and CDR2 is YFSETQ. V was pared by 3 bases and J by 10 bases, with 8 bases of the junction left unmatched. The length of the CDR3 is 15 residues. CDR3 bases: TGCGCCAGCAGCTGGGGGACAGGGAAAGGCTCACCCCTCCACTTT. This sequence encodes CASSWGTGKGSPLHF.

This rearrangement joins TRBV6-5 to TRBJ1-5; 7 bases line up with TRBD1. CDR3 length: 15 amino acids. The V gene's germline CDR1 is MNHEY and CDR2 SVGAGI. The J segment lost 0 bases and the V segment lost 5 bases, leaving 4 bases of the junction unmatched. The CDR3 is CASSRTGYSNQPQHF. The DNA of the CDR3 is TGTGCCAGCAGTCGGACAGGATATAGCAATCAGCCCCAGCATTTT.

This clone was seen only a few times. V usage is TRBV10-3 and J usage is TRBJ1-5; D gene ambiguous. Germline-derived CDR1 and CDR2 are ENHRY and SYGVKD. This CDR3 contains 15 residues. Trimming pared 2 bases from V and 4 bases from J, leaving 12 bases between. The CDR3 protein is CAISETWVGNQPQHF. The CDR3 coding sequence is TGTGCCATCAGTGAGACGTGGGTGGGGAATCAGCCCCAGCATTTT.

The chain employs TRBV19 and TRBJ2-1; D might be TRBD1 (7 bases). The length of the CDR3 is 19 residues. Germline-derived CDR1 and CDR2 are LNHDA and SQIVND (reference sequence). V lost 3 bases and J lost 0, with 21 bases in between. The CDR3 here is CASSIGAGGSGVSYNEQFF. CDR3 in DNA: TGTGCCAGTAGTATTGGCGCAGGGGGGAGCGGCGTCTCCTACAATGAGCAGTTCTTC.

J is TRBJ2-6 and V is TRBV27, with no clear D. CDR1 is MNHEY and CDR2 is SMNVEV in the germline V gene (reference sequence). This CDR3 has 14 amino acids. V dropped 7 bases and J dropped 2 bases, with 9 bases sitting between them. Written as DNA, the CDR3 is TGTGCCAGCACGGAGTTCACTGGGGCCAACGTCCTGACTTTC. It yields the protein CASTEFTGANVLTF. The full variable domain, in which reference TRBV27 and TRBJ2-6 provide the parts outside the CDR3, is EAQVTQNPRYLITVTGKKLTVTCSQNMNHEYMSWYRQDPGLGLRQIYYSMNVEVTDKGDVPEGYKVSRKEKRNFPLILESPSPNQTSLYFCASTEFTGANVLTFGAGSRLTVL.

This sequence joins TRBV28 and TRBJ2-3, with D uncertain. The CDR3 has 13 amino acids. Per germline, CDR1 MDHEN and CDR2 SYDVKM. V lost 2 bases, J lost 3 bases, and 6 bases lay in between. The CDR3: CASSLRVTDTQYF. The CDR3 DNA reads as TGTGCCAGCAGTTTAAGGGTTACAGATACGCAGTATTTT.